The entry below gives a single T cell receptor (beta chain) sequence along with its context. What antigen it recognizes has not been identified. It has no much larger one-base neighbor in the sample; base qualities were not kept. The germline V gene encodes CDR1 SGHAT and CDR2 FQNNGV. The CDR3 numbers 17 residues from cysteine through phenylalanine. Only CDR3 DNA remains: 51 bases, in frame from the first base. Trimming removed 1 base from V and 12 bases from J; the gene matches leave 11 bases unexplained. Collaborating institutions collected whole blood in K2EDTA tubes following their own protocols. For TCRbeta analysis, collaborator samples were shipped as frozen whole blood, as isolated PBMCs, or as DNA extracted from either sample type. TCRbeta CDR3 regions were amplified from genomic DNA by means of the immunoSEQ Assay, a bias-controlled multiplex PCR. Regarding the original processing steps: The number of nucleated cells in each sample was estimated by amplification of reference gene primers within the assay. To quantify the absolute abundance of each unique TCRbeta CDR3 rearrangement, sequence reads were collapsed and filtered. Productive Simpson clonality was computed per sample as the square root of Simpson's diversity index over productive rearrangements. TCRdb obtained this table from immuneACCESS and retained in-frame rearrangements with V and J assigned. These tables miss some clones; where compared with another copy, unresolved V genes account for less than half of the shortfall, and the remainder is unexplained. For V, J and clone size, that table is used; D and trimming come from the DNA. For this sample the table gives about 70,000 clones, of which about nine tenths were detected only once. In total, the top ten clones hold roughly a tenth of the sample.

These data come from a study of blood T cell repertoires in COVID-19 (TCRdb year 2020). About the full investigation: Samples covering the acute and convalescent phases of COVID-19 were provided by collaborators in the United States, Italy and Spain. Samples came from the ongoing ImmuneRACE study (first 160 participants) plus 1,254 subjects from 6 global collaborators. The repertoires were released in a freely available public database meant as a resource for research on the immune response to SARS-CoV-2. Nearly every sample came with metadata listing a de-identified subject ID, COVID-19 status, age in years and sex. Where available, HLA class I and class II types were obtained from metadata supplied by the sample provider rather than from assay-based typing. The dataset comprised deeply sampled blood TCRbeta repertoires from subjects exposed to, actively infected with, or recovered from COVID-19. The prospective study material was composed of cDNA or gDNA derived from T cells, B-cell-depleted T cells, or PBMCs. Overall study results and their limits: Clinical and demographic metadata were provided uncurated, with the amount varying by source and participant.

This chain is built from TRBV11-2 and TRBJ1-6; 11 central bases correspond to TRBD1. The source is a woman between 18 and 30 years old with acute or convalescent COVID-19. Sequenced sample: peripheral blood. Read as DNA, the sequence is TGTGCCAGCAGCTTAGCTTTTAGGGACAGGGGGATCGGACCCCTCCACTTT. This gives the protein CASSLAFRDRGIGPLHF.